This entry describes one T cell receptor beta chain. Its matching antigen is unknown. The sample comes from a study of cytomegalovirus exposure and HLA in healthy donors. Study conclusions and caveats: CMV serostatus was the sole immune exposure information available. Cytomegalovirus-associated status was assigned to 150 to 200 TCR beta chains. About 90% or about 30% of the time was how often most TCR beta V segments were productive, according to an earlier analysis.

Primers: 60 Vbeta forward and 13 Jbeta reverse. This table comes from immunoSEQ multiplex PCR, and its TCRdb copy is limited to in-frame clones, with some not included. Among fewer than 200,000 clones listed, roughly 88% were seen once. Germline CDR1 is ENHRY and CDR2 is SYGVKD. Trimming cost V 10 bases and J 7 bases; bases outside gene matches: 8. The CDR3 is made up of 13 amino acids. All donors participated as healthy donors of bone marrow. The chain has TRBV10-3 and TRBJ1-5; 9 bases are shared with TRBD1. This sequence was found in a girl aged 2-10 years in good health and CMV-seropositive. Sample: PBMCs. CDR3 nucleotide sequence: TGTGCCACGGGGACAGGGTGGGACCAGCCCCAGCATTTT. Its translation is CATGTGWDQPQHF.